This record covers a single T cell receptor (beta chain). These data are taken from a study of blood T cell repertoires in COVID-19. Study information: The United States, Italy and Spain supplied acute and convalescent COVID-19 samples. PBMCs, B-cell-depleted T cells, or T cells were the source of the cDNA or gDNA that made up the material.

Using immunoSEQ multiplex PCR, the repertoire was profiled, and TCRdb retains in-frame clones only, with some absent. The profile shows roughly 100,000 clones, about four fifths of them singletons. Germline V gives CDR1 SEHNR, CDR2 FQNEAQ (reference sequence). This CDR3 has 13 amino acids. The junction had 4 bases not matched to a gene; V was cut back by 5 bases and J by 7 bases. The sample was peripheral blood. This rearrangement joins TRBV7-9 to TRBJ1-4, with 7 bases lining up with TRBD1. The sequence derives from an elderly woman with acute or convalescent COVID-19. CDR3 nucleotides: TGTGCCAGCAGCCGCGGACAGGTTGAAAAACTGTTTTTT. Translation: CASSRGQVEKLFF.